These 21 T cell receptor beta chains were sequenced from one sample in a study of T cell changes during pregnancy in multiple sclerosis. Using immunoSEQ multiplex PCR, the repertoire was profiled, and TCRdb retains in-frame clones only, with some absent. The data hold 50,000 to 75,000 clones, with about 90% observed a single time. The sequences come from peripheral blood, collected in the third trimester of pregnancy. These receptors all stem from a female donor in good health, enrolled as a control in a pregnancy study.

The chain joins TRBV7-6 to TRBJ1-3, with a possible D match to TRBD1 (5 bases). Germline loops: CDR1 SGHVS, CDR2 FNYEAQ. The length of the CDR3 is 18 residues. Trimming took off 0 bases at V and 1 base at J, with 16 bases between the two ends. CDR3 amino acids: CASSLAAGFFLSGNTIYF. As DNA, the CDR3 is TGTGCCAGCAGCTTAGCCGCAGGGTTCTTCCTTTCTGGAAACACCATATATTTT.

The CDR3 protein is CASSLPDRGKFF. The CDR3 DNA follows: TGTGCCAGCAGCCTCCCCGACAGGGGGAAGTTCTTC. The V gene is TRBV11-3, the J gene TRBJ2-1; 9 bases line up with TRBD1. V shed 5 bases, J shed 14 bases, and the junction held 7 bases outside the gene matches. This CDR3 is built from 12 residues. Germline CDR1 is SGHNT and CDR2 is YENEEA.

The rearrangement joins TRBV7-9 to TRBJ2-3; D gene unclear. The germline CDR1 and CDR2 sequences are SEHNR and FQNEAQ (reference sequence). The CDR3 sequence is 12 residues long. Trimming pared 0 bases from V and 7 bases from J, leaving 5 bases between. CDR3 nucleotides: TGTGCCAGCAGCTTAGCTTTAAATACGCAGTATTTT. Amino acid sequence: CASSLALNTQYF.

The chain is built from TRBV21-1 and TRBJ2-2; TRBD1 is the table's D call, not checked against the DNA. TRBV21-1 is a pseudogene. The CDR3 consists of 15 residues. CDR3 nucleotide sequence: TGTGCCAGCAGTTTGGACAGGGAGGACACCGGGGAGCTGTTTTTT. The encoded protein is CASSLDREDTGELFF.

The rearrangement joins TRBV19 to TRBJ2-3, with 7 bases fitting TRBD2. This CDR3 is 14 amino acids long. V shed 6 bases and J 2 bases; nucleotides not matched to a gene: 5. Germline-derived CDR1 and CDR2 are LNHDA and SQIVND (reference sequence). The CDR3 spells CASRGERDTDTQYF. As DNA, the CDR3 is TGTGCCAGTAGGGGAGAGCGGGACACAGATACGCAGTATTTT.

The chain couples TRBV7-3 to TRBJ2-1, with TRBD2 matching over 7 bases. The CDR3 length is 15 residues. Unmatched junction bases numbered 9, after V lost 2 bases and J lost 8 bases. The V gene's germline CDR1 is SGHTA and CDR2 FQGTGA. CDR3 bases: TGTGCCAGCAGCTTAGGAAGCGGGACGATGGATGAGCAGTTCTTC. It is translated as CASSLGSGTMDEQFF.

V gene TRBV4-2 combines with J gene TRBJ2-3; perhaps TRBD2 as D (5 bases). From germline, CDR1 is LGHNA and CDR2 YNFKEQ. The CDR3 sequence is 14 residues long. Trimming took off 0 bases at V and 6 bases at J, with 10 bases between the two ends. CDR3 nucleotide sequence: TGTGCCAGCAGCCAAGATGTAGCGCAGGATACGCAGTATTTT. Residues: CASSQDVAQDTQYF.

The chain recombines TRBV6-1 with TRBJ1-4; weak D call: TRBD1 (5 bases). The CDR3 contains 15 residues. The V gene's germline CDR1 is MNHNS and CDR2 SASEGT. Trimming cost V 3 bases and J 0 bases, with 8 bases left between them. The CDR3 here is CASSEGGATNEKLFF. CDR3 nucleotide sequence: TGTGCCAGCAGTGAGGGGGGTGCAACTAATGAAAAACTGTTTTTT.

The CDR3 coding sequence is TGTGCCAGTAGTATAGTGTCCGGGAGAATGACCTTC. Translated, it gives CASSIVSGRMTF. The chain carries TRBV19 and TRBJ1-2; unclear D gene. The CDR3 runs to 12 residues. V was trimmed by 1 base and J by 14 bases, leaving 14 bases between them. Germline loops: CDR1 LNHDA, CDR2 SQIVND (reference sequence).

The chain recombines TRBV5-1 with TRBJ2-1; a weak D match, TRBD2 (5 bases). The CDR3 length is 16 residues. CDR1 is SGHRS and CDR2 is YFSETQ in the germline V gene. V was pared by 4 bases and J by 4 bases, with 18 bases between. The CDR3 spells CASSPLRGIFYNEQFF. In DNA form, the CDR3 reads TGCGCCAGCAGCCCCCTTCGGGGTATATTTTACAATGAGCAGTTCTTC.

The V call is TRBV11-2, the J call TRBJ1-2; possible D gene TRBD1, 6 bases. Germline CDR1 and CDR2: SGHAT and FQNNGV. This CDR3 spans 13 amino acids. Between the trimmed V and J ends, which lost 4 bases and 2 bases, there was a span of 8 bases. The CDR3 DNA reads TGTGCCAGCAGCTCCGGACAGAACTATGGCTACACCTTC. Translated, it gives CASSSGQNYGYTF.

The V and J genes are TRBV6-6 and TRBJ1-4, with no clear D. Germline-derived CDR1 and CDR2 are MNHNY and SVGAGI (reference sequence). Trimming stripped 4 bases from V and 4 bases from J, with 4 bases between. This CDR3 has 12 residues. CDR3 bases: TGTGCCAGCAGTTCCCGTAATGAAAAACTGTTTTTT. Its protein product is CASSSRNEKLFF.

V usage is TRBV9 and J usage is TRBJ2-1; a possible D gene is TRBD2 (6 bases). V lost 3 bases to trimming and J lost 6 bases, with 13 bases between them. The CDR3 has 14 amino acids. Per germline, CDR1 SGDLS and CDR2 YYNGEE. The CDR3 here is CASSAIQTSNEQFF. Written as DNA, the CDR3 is TGTGCCAGCAGCGCCATACAGACTAGCAATGAGCAGTTCTTC.

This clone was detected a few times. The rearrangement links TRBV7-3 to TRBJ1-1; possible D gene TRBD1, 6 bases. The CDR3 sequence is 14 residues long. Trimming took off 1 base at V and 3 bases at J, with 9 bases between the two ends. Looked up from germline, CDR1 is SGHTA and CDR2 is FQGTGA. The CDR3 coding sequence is TGTGCCAGCAGCTTAATAGGGGGGGACACTGAAGCTTTCTTT. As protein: CASSLIGGDTEAFF.

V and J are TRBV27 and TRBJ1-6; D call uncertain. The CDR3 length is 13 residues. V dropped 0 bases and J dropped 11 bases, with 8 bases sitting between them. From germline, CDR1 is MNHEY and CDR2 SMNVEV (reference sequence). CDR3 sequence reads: CASSLSELPPLHF. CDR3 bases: TGTGCCAGCAGTTTATCGGAGTTACCACCCCTCCACTTT.

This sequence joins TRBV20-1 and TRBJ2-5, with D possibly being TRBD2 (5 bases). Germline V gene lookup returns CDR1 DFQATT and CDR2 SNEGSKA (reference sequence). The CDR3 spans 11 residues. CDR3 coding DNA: TGCAGCTCCATACTAGGGGAGACCCAGTACTTC. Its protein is CSSILGETQYF.

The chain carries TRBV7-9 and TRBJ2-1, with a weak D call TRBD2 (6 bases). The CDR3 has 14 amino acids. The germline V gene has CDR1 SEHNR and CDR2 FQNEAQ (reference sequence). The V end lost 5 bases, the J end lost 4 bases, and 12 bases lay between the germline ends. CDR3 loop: CASSRDSTYNEQFF. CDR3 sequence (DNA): TGTGCCAGCAGCCGGGACTCGACATACAATGAGCAGTTCTTC.

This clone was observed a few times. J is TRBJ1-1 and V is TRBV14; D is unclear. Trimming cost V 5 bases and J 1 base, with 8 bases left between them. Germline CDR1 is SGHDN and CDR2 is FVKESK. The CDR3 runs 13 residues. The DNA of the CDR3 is TGTGCCAGCAGCTTAACAGCGAACACTGAAGCTTTCTTT. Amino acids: CASSLTANTEAFF.

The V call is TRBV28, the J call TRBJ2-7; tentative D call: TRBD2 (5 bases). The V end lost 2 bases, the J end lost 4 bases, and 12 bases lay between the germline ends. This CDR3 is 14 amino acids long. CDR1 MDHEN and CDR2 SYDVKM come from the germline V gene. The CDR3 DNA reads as TGTGCCAGCAGTTTACAGCGACTACCTTACGAGCAGTACTTC. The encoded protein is CASSLQRLPYEQYF.

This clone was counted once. The CDR3 region is CASSGREAGEQFF. For the CDR3, the DNA is TGTGCCAGCAGTGGCCGGGAGGCGGGAGAGCAGTTCTTC. V gene TRBV6-1 combines with J gene TRBJ2-1, with 7 nucleotides matching TRBD2. CDR3 size: 13 residues. Germline loops: CDR1 MNHNS, CDR2 SASEGT. V trimming: 4 bases; J trimming: 10 bases; junction bases outside the gene matches: 7.

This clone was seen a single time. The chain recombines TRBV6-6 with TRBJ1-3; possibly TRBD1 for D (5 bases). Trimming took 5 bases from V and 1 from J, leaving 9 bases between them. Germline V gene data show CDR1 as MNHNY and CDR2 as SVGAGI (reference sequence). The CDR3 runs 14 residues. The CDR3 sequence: CASSRGGSGNTIYF. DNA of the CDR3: TGTGCCAGCAGTAGGGGAGGGTCTGGAAACACCATATATTTT.